This TCR beta chain comes out of a study of T cells of healthy individuals. Using its own MiXCR run on the 5' RACE reads, TCRdb lists one record per CDR3 protein. This table has approximately 58,000 distinct CDR3 sequences, roughly 15% appearing once. From germline, CDR1 is SGHDN and CDR2 FVKESK. The CDR3 length is 12 residues. V lost 7 bases, J lost 5 bases, and 12 bases lay in between. The chain links TRBV14 to TRBJ2-7; D is possibly TRBD1 (6 bases). The receptor was isolated from a human donor in good health. The CDR3 DNA reads as TGTGCCAGCACCTACACAGGGAACGAGCAGTACTTC. Its protein is CASTYTGNEQYF.